This T cell receptor (beta chain) is drawn from a study of blood T cell repertoires in COVID-19. TCRdb's table, derived via immunoSEQ multiplex PCR, lists solely in-frame clones and lacks some. The repertoire has 150,000 or so clones, around 86% of them found once; the top ten carry around 13%. Trimming took 2 bases from V and 4 from J; bases not matched to a gene: 9. The germline CDR1 and CDR2 sequences are SGHTA and FQGNSA. This CDR3 is built from 16 residues. J is TRBJ2-7 and V is TRBV7-2; 9 positions agree with TRBD2. This receptor was taken from a man aged 70-80 years who had recovered from COVID-19. Sequencing used peripheral blood. The CDR3 protein is CASSLSSGKLPYEQYF. Here the CDR3 DNA reads TGTGCCAGCAGCTTATCTAGCGGGAAACTGCCTTACGAGCAGTACTTC.